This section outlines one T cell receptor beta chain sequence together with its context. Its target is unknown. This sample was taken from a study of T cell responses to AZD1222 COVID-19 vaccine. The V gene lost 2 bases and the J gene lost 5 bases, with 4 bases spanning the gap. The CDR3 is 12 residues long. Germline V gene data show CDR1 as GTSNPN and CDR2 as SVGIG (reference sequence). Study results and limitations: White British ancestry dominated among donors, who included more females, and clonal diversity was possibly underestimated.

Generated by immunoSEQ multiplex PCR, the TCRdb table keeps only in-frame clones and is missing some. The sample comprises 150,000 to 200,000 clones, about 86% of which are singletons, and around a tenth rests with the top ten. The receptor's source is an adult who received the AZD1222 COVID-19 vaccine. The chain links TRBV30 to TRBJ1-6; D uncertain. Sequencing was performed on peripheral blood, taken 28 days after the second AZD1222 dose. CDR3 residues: CAWSSDNSPLHF. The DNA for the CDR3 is TGTGCCTGGAGTAGTGATAATTCACCCCTCCACTTT. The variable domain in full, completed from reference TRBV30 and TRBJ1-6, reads SQTIHQWPATLVQPVGSPLSLECTVEGTSNPNLYWYRQAAGRGLQLLFYSVGIGQISSEVPQNLSASRPQDRQFILSSKKLLLSDSGFYLCAWSSDNSPLHFGNGTRLTVT.